This T cell receptor (beta chain) is drawn from a study of CD8 T cells in Susac syndrome. Study findings and constraints: In Susac syndrome, the CD4+ T cell repertoires did not show clonal expansion.

Trimming removed 6 bases from V and 6 bases from J, with 17 bases in between. Germline assignment: CDR1 SQVTM and CDR2 ANQGSEA. The CDR3 is 13 residues long. A quantity of about 0.5 to 1 ug RNA underwent reverse transcription using random hexamers. One entry per CDR3 protein results from TCRdb running MiXCR on the immunoSEQ multiplex PCR reads. This sample has 160,000 or so distinct CDR3 sequences, with roughly 96% found just once. Comments on this clonotype: The antigen is unknown.

The V call is TRBV29-1, the J call TRBJ1-2; no clear D. The clonotype comes from a human donor with Susac syndrome. Sequences were obtained from CD4+ T cells from PBMCs. Here the CDR3 reads CSVRAGSGNGYTF. CDR3 nucleotides: TGCAGCGTCCGCGCTGGGAGCGGGAATGGCTACACCTTC.